The TCR beta chain described here comes from a study of blood T cells in healthy people across ages. In terms of origin and age, donors were healthy Caucasian individuals from Russia aged 6 to 90. This clonotype was seen once. With a J-beta primer mix and a sample-barcoded 5' primer, a second PCR ran about 7 to 12 cycles. TCRdb reanalysed the 5' RACE reads using MiXCR and keeps one entry per CDR3 protein. The sample contains about 770,000 distinct CDR3 sequences, roughly 44% of which appear only once. CDR1 SGHRS and CDR2 YFSETQ come from the germline V gene. This CDR3 contains 16 residues. Trimming shortened V by 0 bases and J by 0 bases, and 12 bases separated the two germline ends.

V usage is TRBV5-1 and J usage is TRBJ1-1; D is possibly TRBD1 (6 bases). This clonotype was obtained from a man in his sixties in good health. What was sequenced was blood. The CDR3 reads CASSLEPGAMNTEAFF. The CDR3 DNA follows: TGCGCCAGCAGCTTGGAGCCAGGGGCTATGAACACTGAAGCTTTCTTT.